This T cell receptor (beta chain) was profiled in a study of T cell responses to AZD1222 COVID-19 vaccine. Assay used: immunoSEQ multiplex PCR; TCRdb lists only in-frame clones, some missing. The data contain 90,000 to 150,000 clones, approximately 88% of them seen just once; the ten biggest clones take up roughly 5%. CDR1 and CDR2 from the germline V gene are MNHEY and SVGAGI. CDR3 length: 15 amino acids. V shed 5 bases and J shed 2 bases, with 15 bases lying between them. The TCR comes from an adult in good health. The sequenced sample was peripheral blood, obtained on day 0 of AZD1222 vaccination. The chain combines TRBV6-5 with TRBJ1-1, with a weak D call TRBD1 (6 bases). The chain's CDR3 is CASSIEGGGNTEAFF. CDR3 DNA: TGTGCCAGCAGTATTGAAGGGGGGGGAAACACTGAAGCTTTCTTT.